This entry lists 27 T cell receptor beta chains sequenced from one sample in a study of CD8+CD57+ T cells in acquired aplastic anemia. An expansion of CD8+CD57+ cells by flow cytometry had been shown in patients chosen for sequencing. Genomic DNA, serving as template, underwent TCR beta VDJ and CDR3 profiling. TCRdb recomputed calls from the reads with MiXCR, one row per CDR3 protein. The table includes 270,000 or so distinct CDR3 sequences, 65% to 90% detected once. Sequenced sample: sorted CD4+, CD8+, or CD8+CD57+ T cells (not recorded which) from PBMCs. The receptors stem from a human donor with aplastic anemia.

Comments on this clonotype: No conserved phenylalanine or tryptophan is present at the end of the CDR3, so a read error is the likely explanation. The limits of the CDR3 on the DNA are not certain, so only TCRdb's listed CDR3 is given. The chain uses TRBV9 and TRBJ2-3. In germline, CDR1 is SGDLS, CDR2 YYNGEE. The CDR3 totals 13 residues, both ends included. This chain's CDR3 is CASRDGSTETQFV.

This chain connects TRBV20-1 to TRBJ2-3; D is ambiguous. The ends were cut back, 0 bases at V and 4 bases at J, with 14 bases in the middle. This CDR3 is built from 15 residues. From germline, CDR1 is DFQATT and CDR2 SNEGSKA (reference sequence). The CDR3 reads CSARDRYEQSDTQYF. The DNA of the CDR3 is TGCAGTGCTAGAGATCGGTACGAGCAGTCAGATACGCAGTATTTT.

This clonotype was recorded only once. At one boundary the junction diverges from the germline segment, which might be a read error. The rearrangement joins TRBV15 to TRBJ2-3, with unresolved D. CDR3 length equals 14 residues. From germline, CDR1 is LNHNV and CDR2 YYDKDF (reference sequence). Written as DNA, the CDR3 is TGTGCCAGCAGCTTTACCGGAGAGACAGATACGCAGTATTTT. This codes for CASSFTGETDTQYF.

This CDR3 reads CASSEARGGQPQHF. CDR3 coding DNA: TGCGCCAGCAGTGAGGCACGGGGAGGACAGCCCCAGCATTTT. The chain carries TRBV10-2 and TRBJ1-5; D is uncertain. The length of the CDR3 is 14 residues. V lost 2 bases to trimming and J lost 7 bases, with 12 bases between them. Per germline, CDR1 WSHSY and CDR2 SAAADI.

Concerning this clonotype itself: At one of its ends the junction is not consistent with the germline gene, which may arise from a read error. This rearrangement joins TRBV7-9 to TRBJ2-3; D is possibly TRBD2 (6 bases). Germline loops: CDR1 SEHNR, CDR2 FQNEAQ (reference sequence). This CDR3 spans 12 amino acids. CDR3 protein: CASSLGSDGEEF. The CDR3 DNA reads as TGTGCCAGCAGCTTAGGGTCAGATGGGGAGGAGTTT.

On this clonotype itself: One end of the junction does not line up with germline, which may come from a read error. This CDR3 reads CASSLDVTGNTEDFF. In nucleotides, the CDR3 is TGTGCCAGCAGCTTAGATGTGACAGGGAATACTGAAGATTTCTTT. The chain couples TRBV7-2 to TRBJ1-1, with 7 bases lining up with TRBD1. Looked up from germline, CDR1 is SGHTA and CDR2 is FQGNSA. CDR3 length: 15 amino acids.

To note about this clonotype: The junction does not match germline at one end; this may be a read error. V gene TRBV7-2 combines with J gene TRBJ2-1; tentative D call: TRBD2 (5 bases). This CDR3 region has 16 residues. CDR1 is SGHTA, CDR2 FQGNSA, per germline. This CDR3 reads CAGSFNSAMSSYEEFF. CDR3 nucleotide sequence: TGTGCCGGCAGCTTTAATAGCGCAATGAGCAGTTATGAGGAGTTCTTC.

This chain connects TRBV19 to TRBJ1-5; possible D gene TRBD1, 5 bases. The CDR3 length is 13 residues. In germline, CDR1 is LNHDA, CDR2 SQIVND (reference sequence). Trimming left V 4 bases short and J 6 bases short, with 10 bases between. The DNA for the CDR3 is TGTGCCAGTAGTAGCCAGGGAGGTCAGCCCCAGCATTTT. Translated: CASSSQGGQPQHF.

On this clonotype itself: A much larger clone sits a single nucleotide away, making a read error possible. The V gene is TRBV7-9, the J gene TRBJ1-2; D may be TRBD1 (5 bases). The V gene's germline CDR1 is SEHNR and CDR2 FQNEAQ (reference sequence). The V end lost 1 base, the J end lost 13 bases, and 22 bases lay between the germline ends. The CDR3 loop spans 15 amino acids. CDR3 region: CASSLGGSYGANVTF. The CDR3 DNA sequence: TGTGCCAGCAGCTTAGGGGGTAGCTACGGGGCCAACGTCACCTTC.

The DNA for the CDR3 is TGCAGCGTCTTACGGGCCAAGGGGGTATTCGCTGAAGCTTTCTTT. It translates to CSVLRAKGVFAEAFF. The V and J genes are TRBV29-1 and TRBJ1-1; D is perhaps TRBD1 (6 bases). Germline V gene data show CDR1 as SQVTM and CDR2 as ANQGSEA. V dropped 6 bases and J dropped 6 bases, with 23 bases sitting between them. This CDR3 contains 15 residues. The whole variable domain, filled in from reference TRBV29-1 and TRBJ1-1, reads SAVISQKPSRDICQRGTSLTIQCQVDSQVTMMFWYRQQPGQSLTLIATANQGSEATYESGFVIDKFPISRPNLTFSTLTVSNMSPEDSSIYLCSVLRAKGVFAEAFFGQGTRLTVV.

A few counts support this clonotype. The V call is TRBV29-1, the J call TRBJ2-3; no reliable D call. Looked up from germline, CDR1 is SQVTM and CDR2 is ANQGSEA. V gave up 6 bases and J gave up 2 bases, with 9 bases separating them. CDR3 length: 12 residues. CDR3 sequence (DNA): TGCAGCGTGGCGCCCTTCACAGATACGCAGTATTTT. Its translation: CSVAPFTDTQYF.

The chain combines TRBV7-9 with TRBJ1-2; a possible D gene is TRBD1 (5 bases). The CDR3 has 15 residues. The V gene lost 3 bases and the J gene lost 13 bases, with 24 bases spanning the gap. CDR1 and CDR2 from the germline V gene are SEHNR and FQNEAQ (reference sequence). CDR3 sequence reads: CASSLGRGADYCSTF. The CDR3 nucleotides read TGTGCCAGCAGCTTGGGACGGGGCGCCGACTACTGCTCCACCTTC.

As to this clonotype: Mismatch with germline at one junction end may stem from a read error. The chain couples TRBV2 to TRBJ1-1; 10 positions match TRBD1. CDR1 SNHLY and CDR2 FYNNEI come from the germline V gene. There are 13 residues in the CDR3. CDR3 DNA: TGTGCCAGCCGGGACAGGGGAGGAGCAGTACGTTTCTTC. Translating gives CASRDRGGAVRFF.

Concerning this clonotype: This clone may be a read error of a much larger clone one base away. The rearrangement uses TRBV11-3 and TRBJ1-1, with a weak D call TRBD1 (5 bases). CDR1 and CDR2 (germline): SGHNT, YENEEA. This CDR3 has 13 amino acids. The CDR3 region has the DNA TGTGCCAGCAGCATAGATCTGACAGCTGAAGCTTTCTTT. Residues: CASSIDLTAEAFF.

The rearrangement joins TRBV5-6 to TRBJ2-4; D gene uncertain. The CDR3 length is 12 residues. The V end was cut by 0 bases, the J end by 8 bases, with 6 bases between. The germline CDR1 and CDR2 sequences are SGHDT and YYEEEE. CDR3 nucleotide sequence: TGTGCCAGCAGCTTGGGAACCGACATTCAGTACTTC. Protein product: CASSLGTDIQYF.

The chain links TRBV15 to TRBJ2-7; perhaps TRBD1 as D (6 bases). The CDR3 totals 14 residues. V was cut by 0 bases and J by 6 bases, with 12 bases left in between. From germline, CDR1 is LNHNV and CDR2 YYDKDF (reference sequence). In DNA form, the CDR3 reads TGTGCCACCAGCAGAGACAGGGGTTTGGGCGAGCAGTACGTC. This sequence encodes CATSRDRGLGEQYV.

A note on this clonotype: In this CDR3 the conserved last residue, phenylalanine or tryptophan, is missing, so a read error is likely. The DNA is left out, because the CDR3 cannot be placed on it with certainty; the CDR3 is given as TCRdb lists it. The V gene is TRBV9, the J gene TRBJ2-1; TRBD2 was called by the table and not checked on the DNA. The CDR3 is 13 residues long, ends included. Germline V gene sequence: CDR1 SGDLS, CDR2 YYNGEE. The CDR3 protein is CASSEGVAGSQPL.

The chain is built from TRBV9 and TRBJ1-6, with D unclear. Germline V CDR1 and CDR2: SGDLS, YYNGEE. The ends were cut back, 5 bases at V and 2 bases at J, with 11 bases in the middle. This CDR3 region has 15 residues. The CDR3 spells CASSYTEPYNSPLHF. The CDR3 bases are TGTGCCAGCAGTTACACGGAACCCTATAATTCACCCCTCCACTTT.

The sample holds many counts of this clonotype. The chain employs TRBV7-9 and TRBJ1-1; 9 bases agree with TRBD1. Trimming took 3 bases from V and 4 from J; bases not matched to a gene: 0. CDR3 length equals 13 residues. Per germline, CDR1 SEHNR and CDR2 FQNEAQ (reference sequence). The CDR3, as DNA: TGTGCCAGCAGCTTGACAGGGGGCACTGAAGCTTTCTTT. It translates to CASSLTGGTEAFF.

This chain links TRBV2 with TRBJ2-1; tentatively, D is TRBD2 (6 bases). The germline gives CDR1 SNHLY, CDR2 FYNNEI. The CDR3 has 13 amino acids. V gave up 11 bases and J gave up 8 bases, with 19 bases separating them. This chain's CDR3 is CAGGDGGIHEQFF. The CDR3 DNA reads as TGTGCCGGCGGGGATGGGGGGATCCATGAGCAGTTCTTC.

The CDR3 spells CASSLAGGAGEQYF. Here the CDR3 DNA reads TGTGCCAGCAGCTTAGCCGGGGGGGCGGGCGAGCAGTATTTT. V and J are TRBV7-2 and TRBJ2-3; 8 bases map to TRBD2. The CDR3 sequence is 14 residues long. CDR1 is SGHTA, CDR2 FQGNSA, per germline. J gave up 11 bases and V 0 bases, and 7 bases lay outside the gene matches. Based on the CDR3 plus reference TRBV7-2 and TRBJ2-3, the full variable domain is GAGVSQSPSNKVTEKGKDVELRCDPISGHTALYWYRQSLGQGLEFLIYFQGNSAPDKSGLPSDRFSAERTGGSVSTLTIQRTQQEDSAVYLCASSLAGGAGEQYFGPGTRLTVL.

A word on this clonotype: A read error may be the cause here, since a much bigger clone is one base away. Because the CDR3 is missing its conserved closing phenylalanine or tryptophan, this is likely a read error. Because the CDR3's place on the DNA is in doubt, the DNA is left out and the CDR3 is given as listed by TCRdb. The chain joins TRBV2 to TRBJ1-5; no check of the table's D call, TRBD1, against the DNA was made. The CDR3 has 15 residues if both end residues are counted. Germline values: CDR1 SNHLY, CDR2 FYNNEI. Here the CDR3 reads CASGDGGTDTQYFHL.

Turning to this clonotype: At one end, the junction sequence differs from germline, possibly due to a read error. The rearrangement uses TRBV11-3 and TRBJ1-1; no clear D. Per germline, CDR1 SGHNT and CDR2 YENEEA. The CDR3 is 14 residues long. CDR3 amino acids: CASSIDLINTEAFF. CDR3 in DNA: TGTGCCAGCAGCATAGATCTAATAAACACTGAAGCTTTCTTT.

V and J are TRBV7-8 and TRBJ2-3, with a possible D match to TRBD1 (7 bases). Germline V gives CDR1 SGHVS, CDR2 FQNEAQ. V was trimmed by 5 bases and J by 15 bases, leaving 27 bases between them. The CDR3 covers 15 residues. CDR3 nucleotide sequence: TGTGCCAGCAGCCTGGGCGGGACAGCGGATTCACCCCTCTATTTT. It translates to CASSLGGTADSPLYF.

The chain uses TRBV11-2 and TRBJ1-2, with D possibly TRBD1 on 5 matching bases. The germline V and J ends were trimmed by 4 bases and 5 bases, with 20 bases remaining between them. The CDR3 loop spans 16 amino acids. Germline assignment: CDR1 SGHAT and CDR2 FQNNGV. The CDR3 protein is CASSWGGGSLVYGYTF. DNA of the CDR3: TGTGCCAGCAGCTGGGGGGGAGGGTCGCTCGTATATGGCTACACCTTC. Full variable domain (rest looked up from reference TRBV11-2 and TRBJ1-2): EAGVAQSPRYKIIEKRQSVAFWCNPISGHATLYWYQQILGQGPKLLIQFQNNGVVDDSQLPKDRFSAERLKGVDSTLKIQPAKLEDSAVYLCASSWGGGSLVYGYTFGSGTRLTVV.

Notes on this clonotype: One end of the junction does not line up with germline, which may come from a read error. V usage is TRBV15 and J usage is TRBJ2-1; the D is unclear. The DNA end lines up better with TRBJ2-5; the J call may be wrong. The CDR3 is 14 residues long. CDR1 LNHNV and CDR2 YYDKDF come from the germline V gene (reference sequence). The CDR3 loop is CATNRGSQQDAQYF. The CDR3, as DNA: TGTGCCACCAACAGAGGCAGTCAGCAAGATGCCCAGTACTTC.

The chain couples TRBV20-1 to TRBJ2-1; D uncertain. The CDR3 extends over 16 amino acids. Germline-derived CDR1 and CDR2 are DFQATT and SNEGSKA (reference sequence). With 6 bases removed from V and 0 bases from J, the gap between germline ends came to 18 bases. The CDR3 spells CSASSVYQNSYNEQFF. In DNA form, the CDR3 reads TGCAGTGCCAGCAGCGTATACCAGAACTCCTACAATGAGCAGTTCTTC.